This T cell receptor beta chain comes out of a study of blood T cell repertoires in COVID-19. Study information: Acute-phase and convalescent COVID-19 samples originated in the United States, Italy and Spain. PBMCs, B-cell-depleted T cells, or T cells were the source of the cDNA or gDNA that made up the material.

Authors' methods: Estimates of nucleated cell counts were drawn from the amplification of reference gene primers. The protocol was immunoSEQ multiplex PCR, while the TCRdb copy is restricted to in-frame clones and leaves out a portion. That table furnishes V, J and clone size, whereas the DNA furnished D and trimming. The table includes over 110,000 clones, about 80% detected once. The specimen was peripheral blood. This TCR was sampled from a man aged 70 or older who had recovered from COVID-19.

The DNA for the CDR3 is TGCGCCAGCAGCTTACGCACGGCCGGGGAGCAGTACTTC. Translated, it gives CASSLRTAGEQYF. The chain carries TRBV5-1 and TRBJ2-7; D uncertain. Trimming removed 2 bases at V and 7 bases at J, with 13 bases between. Germline CDR1 reads SGHRS; CDR2 reads YFSETQ. The CDR3 spans 13 residues.